This TCR beta chain was captured in a study of T cells in Graves' hyperthyroidism and ophthalmopathy. Study-wide background: At initial diagnosis, before any treatment had begun, peripheral blood was obtained.

Germline CDR1 and CDR2: SGHRS and YFSETQ. The CDR3 is 11 amino acids. Researchers amplified the TCR beta CDR3 regions from RNA transcripts. An initial round of RT-PCR targeting the TCR CDR3 relied on the HTBI primer set. MiXCR was run by TCRdb on the multiplex PCR reads, yielding one entry per CDR3 protein. Of 400,000 to 550,000 distinct CDR3 sequences in the sample, approximately 24% were seen once. In this sample, this clonotype turned up a few times. At one boundary the junction diverges from the germline segment, which might be a read error. The TCR sequence derives from a young woman with Graves' ophthalmopathy. The sample comprised blood. The genes are TRBV5-1 and TRBJ2-4; D ambiguous. This CDR3 is CASSWENIKYF. The CDR3 DNA follows: TGCGCCAGCAGCTGGGAAAACATTAAGTACTTC.